One T cell receptor (beta chain) is described in this entry. This sample was taken from a study of blood T cell repertoires in COVID-19. The overall study: The study drew acute and convalescent COVID-19 samples from the United States, Italy and Spain. Sample material is recorded as cDNA or gDNA derived from T cells, B-cell-depleted T cells, or PBMCs.

The CDR3 is 16 residues long. The germline CDR1 and CDR2 sequences are SGHRS and YFSETQ. V lost 1 base to trimming and J lost 0 bases, with 10 bases between them. Those enrolled, adults aged roughly 18 to 95 years, came from under 25 US areas. Grouping used clinical history reported by participants in a survey and questionnaire. TCRdb keeps only in-frame clones here, not all; method: immunoSEQ multiplex PCR. The repertoire has about 400,000 clones, approximately 87% of them found once; the top ten carry approximately 9.3%. The sequence was obtained from a woman aged 50 to 65 who had recovered from COVID-19. J is TRBJ2-2 and V is TRBV5-1; weak D call: TRBD1 (5 bases). Sequenced material: PBMCs or T cells enriched from blood (not recorded which). The CDR3 loop is CASSLSTGANTGELFF. As DNA, the CDR3 is TGCGCCAGCAGCTTGAGTACAGGTGCGAACACCGGGGAGCTGTTTTTT.